Below, one T cell receptor beta chain is given with its context. Its antigen is unidentified. The data were taken from a study of cytomegalovirus exposure and HLA in healthy donors. Study-wide points: In all likelihood, a cluster of highly shared sequence variants was a sequencing artifact.

PCR was performed using 60 Vbeta and 13 Jbeta primers. The repertoire was sequenced with immunoSEQ multiplex PCR; TCRdb's copy has only in-frame clones and lacks some. The table shows some 120,000 clones, with 75% to 90% occurring only once. The V gene's germline CDR1 is SNHLY and CDR2 FYNNEI. The CDR3 length is 14 residues. V was pared by 6 bases and J by 3 bases, with 6 bases of the junction left unmatched. The sequencing sample was made of PBMCs. This clonotype originated in a man aged 25 to 45 in good health and CMV-seropositive. The V gene is TRBV2, the J gene TRBJ2-7; 9 positions agree with TRBD1. CDR3 DNA: TGTGCCAGCAGACCCGGGACAGGGCACTACGAGCAGTACTTC. This translates into CASRPGTGHYEQYF.